This T cell receptor (beta chain) is from a study of CD8 T cells in ankylosing spondylitis. Study results and caveats: Researchers reportedly found disease-linked clones significantly enriched in matched ankylosing spondylitis synovial fluid. The study identified a TCR beta motif of eight highly homologous variants that appeared characteristic of ankylosing spondylitis blood.

As regards this clonotype: Its antigen remains unknown.

TCRdb called the 5' RACE reads again in MiXCR, with one record for every CDR3 protein. The repertoire holds 650,000 to 800,000 distinct CDR3 sequences, with around a fifth as singletons. The V gene's germline CDR1 is SGHRS and CDR2 YFSETQ. The CDR3 extends over 17 amino acids. V lost 2 bases to trimming and J lost 2 bases; unmatched junction nucleotides: 5. The sequenced sample consisted of blood, either unsorted or a sorted T cell fraction (not recorded which). The chain combines TRBV5-1 with TRBJ1-5; 12 bases agree with TRBD1. The sequence was obtained from a male donor with ankylosing spondylitis. The CDR3 sequence is CASSFGTGGEGNQPQHF. CDR3 coding DNA: TGCGCCAGCAGCTTTGGGACAGGGGGCGAAGGCAATCAGCCCCAGCATTTT.